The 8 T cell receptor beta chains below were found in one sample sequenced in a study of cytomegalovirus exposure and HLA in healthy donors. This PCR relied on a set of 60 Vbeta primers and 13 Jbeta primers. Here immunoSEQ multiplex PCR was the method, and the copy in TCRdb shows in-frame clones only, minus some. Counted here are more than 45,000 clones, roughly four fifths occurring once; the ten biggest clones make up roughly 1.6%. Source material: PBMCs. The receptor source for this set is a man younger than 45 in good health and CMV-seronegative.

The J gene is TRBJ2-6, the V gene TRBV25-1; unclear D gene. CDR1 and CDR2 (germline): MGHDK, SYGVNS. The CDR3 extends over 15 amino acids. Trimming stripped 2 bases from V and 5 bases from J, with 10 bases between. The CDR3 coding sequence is TGTGCCAGCAGTGAAGGCGGCAGTTGGGCCAACGTCCTGACTTTC. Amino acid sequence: CASSEGGSWANVLTF.

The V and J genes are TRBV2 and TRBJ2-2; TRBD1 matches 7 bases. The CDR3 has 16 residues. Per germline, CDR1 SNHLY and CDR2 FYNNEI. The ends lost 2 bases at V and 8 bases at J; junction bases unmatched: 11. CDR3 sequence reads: CASSEPWDRPQGELFF. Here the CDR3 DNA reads TGTGCCAGCAGTGAACCATGGGACAGACCTCAGGGGGAGCTGTTTTTT. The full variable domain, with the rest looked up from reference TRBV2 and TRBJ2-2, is EPEVTQTPSHQVTQMGQEVILRCVPISNHLYFYWYRQILGQKVEFLVSFYNNEISEKSEIFDDQFSVERPDGSNFTLKIRSTKLEDSAMYFCASSEPWDRPQGELFFGEGSRLTVL.

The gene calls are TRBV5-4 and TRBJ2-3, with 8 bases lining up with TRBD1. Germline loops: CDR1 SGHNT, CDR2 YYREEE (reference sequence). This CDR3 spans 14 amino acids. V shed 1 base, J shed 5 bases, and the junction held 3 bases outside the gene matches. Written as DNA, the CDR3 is TGTGCCAGCAGCTTGCAGGGGGCGGTAGATACGCAGTATTTT. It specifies CASSLQGAVDTQYF.

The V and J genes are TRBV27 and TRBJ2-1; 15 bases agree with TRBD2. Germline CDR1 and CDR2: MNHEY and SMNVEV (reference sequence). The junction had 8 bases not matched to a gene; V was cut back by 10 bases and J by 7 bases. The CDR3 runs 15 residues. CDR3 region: CATTGLAGGWNEQFF. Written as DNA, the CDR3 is TGTGCCACCACGGGACTAGCGGGAGGTTGGAATGAGCAGTTCTTC.

The CDR3 coding sequence is TGTGCCAGCAGTGAATACCCCGACAGGGGTCGCGAGCAGTACTTC. Its protein is CASSEYPDRGREQYF. The chain recombines TRBV25-1 with TRBJ2-7; 8 nucleotides match TRBD1. V shed 0 bases, J shed 6 bases, and the junction held 7 bases outside the gene matches. CDR1 is MGHDK and CDR2 is SYGVNS in the germline V gene. This CDR3 region has 15 residues.

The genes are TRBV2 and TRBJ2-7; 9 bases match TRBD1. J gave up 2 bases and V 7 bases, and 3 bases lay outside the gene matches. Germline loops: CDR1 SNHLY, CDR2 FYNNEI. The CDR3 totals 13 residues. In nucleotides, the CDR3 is TGTGCCAGCACCGGGACAGGGACCTACGAGCAGTACTTC. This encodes CASTGTGTYEQYF.

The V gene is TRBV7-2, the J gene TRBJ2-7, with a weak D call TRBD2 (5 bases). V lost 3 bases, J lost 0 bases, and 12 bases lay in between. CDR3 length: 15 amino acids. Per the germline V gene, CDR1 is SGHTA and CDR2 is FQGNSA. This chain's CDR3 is CASSLYVGVSYEQYF. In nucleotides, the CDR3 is TGTGCCAGCAGCTTGTATGTCGGGGTCTCCTACGAGCAGTACTTC.

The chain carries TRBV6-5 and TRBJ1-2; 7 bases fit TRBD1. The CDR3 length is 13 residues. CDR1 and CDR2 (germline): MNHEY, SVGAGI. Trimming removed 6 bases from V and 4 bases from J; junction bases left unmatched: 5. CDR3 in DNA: TGTGCCAGCAGGAGGGACAGCAGCTATGGCTACACCTTC. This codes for CASRRDSSYGYTF.